These 22 T cell receptor beta chains came from one sample sequenced in a study of response to subunit inactivated influenza vaccine (dated by TCRdb to the late 2010s). Preparation of the library involved RT-PCR. Instrument used: Illumina HiSeq 2500. TCRdb reprocessed the public reads (quality trimming at Q25 with fastp, clone calling with MiXCR) and kept in-frame beta chains. Every distinct CDR3 protein forms one entry, paired with its most common genes and DNA. This sample has over 650,000 distinct CDR3 sequences in its table, and around a sixth of those were observed once. Roughly 10% of the sample is held by the ten biggest clonotypes. This sample comprised PBMCs from blood, obtained 5 days after vaccination. These receptors were collected from a man aged 45 to 65 who received an inactivated influenza vaccine. Donor details come from another sample of the same person, matched by shared clones.

In its sample, this clonotype was seen many times. The CDR3 nucleotides are TGTGCCAGCTCGGGGACAGGAACCTACGAGCAGTACTTC. It specifies CASSGTGTYEQYF. The chain employs TRBV28 and TRBJ2-7; 8 nucleotides align to TRBD1. Germline lookup yields CDR1 MDHEN and CDR2 SYDVKM. The CDR3 has 13 residues. V lost 8 bases to trimming and J lost 2 bases; unmatched junction nucleotides: 5.

This sequence joins TRBV14 and TRBJ2-7; D not certain. This CDR3 has 13 residues. V dropped 0 bases and J dropped 3 bases, with 6 bases sitting between them. Germline values: CDR1 SGHDN, CDR2 FVKESK. CDR3 residues: CASSQDILYEQYF. CDR3 DNA: TGTGCCAGCAGCCAAGATATTCTCTACGAGCAGTACTTC.

The chain recombines TRBV20-1 with TRBJ2-5; D perhaps matches TRBD1 (5 bases). V lost 3 bases and J 5 bases, leaving 13 bases between the germline ends. CDR1 and CDR2 (germline): DFQATT, SNEGSKA (reference sequence). CDR3 length: 13 amino acids. The CDR3 bases are TGCAGTGCTAGTAAAGGGGCCCCGGAGACCCAGTACTTC. It codes for CSASKGAPETQYF.

This clonotype was detected a few times. The chain uses TRBV20-1 and TRBJ1-2; D is unresolved. CDR1 is DFQATT and CDR2 is SNEGSKA in the germline V gene (reference sequence). Trimming took 0 bases from V and 2 from J, leaving 10 bases between them. This CDR3 region has 14 residues. The CDR3 is CSARDRWRNYGYTF. The CDR3 DNA is TGCAGTGCTAGAGATCGATGGAGGAACTATGGCTACACCTTC.

The gene calls are TRBV3-1 and TRBJ2-5, with 8 nucleotides matching TRBD1. In germline, CDR1 is LGHDT, CDR2 YNNKEL (reference sequence). CDR3 length: 17 residues. V dropped 0 bases and J dropped 5; count of bases not matched to a gene: 11. The CDR3 coding sequence is TGTGCCAGCAGCCAAGATAAGACAGGGGAAGTTCCGGAGACCCAGTACTTC. This translates into CASSQDKTGEVPETQYF.

This clonotype was picked up a small number of times. The chain combines TRBV7-2 with TRBJ2-5, with D possibly being TRBD1 or TRBD2 (7 bases each). The germline gives CDR1 SGHTA, CDR2 FQGNSA. V lost 1 base and J lost 3, with 12 bases in between. The CDR3 is 15 residues long. The CDR3 protein is CASSLVQGGKETQYF. DNA of the CDR3: TGTGCCAGCAGCTTAGTTCAGGGGGGGAAAGAGACCCAGTACTTC.

The V gene is TRBV7-9, the J gene TRBJ2-7, with 10 bases identical to TRBD1. The CDR3 length is 16 residues. J gave up 1 base and V 1 base, and 4 bases lay outside the gene matches. The V gene's germline CDR1 is SEHNR and CDR2 FQNEAQ (reference sequence). This CDR3 is CASSLVGQGLSYEQYF. In DNA, the CDR3 is TGTGCCAGCAGCTTAGTGGGACAGGGGCTTTCCTACGAGCAGTACTTC.

CDR3 nucleotide sequence: TGTGCCAGCTCACCTTTGGCGACGTCCCCCACTGAGCAGTTCTTC. It is translated as CASSPLATSPTEQFF. The chain combines TRBV18 with TRBJ2-1; unclear D gene. Germline CDR1 KGHSH, CDR2 LQKENI. CDR3 length equals 15 residues. Trimming stripped 3 bases from V and 9 bases from J, with 18 bases between.

The V gene is TRBV20-1, the J gene TRBJ1-2, with a possible D match to TRBD1 (5 bases). The CDR3 extends over 14 amino acids. V shed 5 bases and J shed 4 bases, with 17 bases lying between them. Germline V gene lookup returns CDR1 DFQATT and CDR2 SNEGSKA (reference sequence). The CDR3 sequence is CSAPSGETLYGYTF. For the CDR3, the DNA is TGCAGTGCTCCCTCGGGGGAGACCCTCTATGGCTACACCTTC.

This clonotype was counted ten times or more. The junction and the germline gene differ at one end; a read error may be behind it. J is TRBJ2-2 and V is TRBV5-1; D ambiguous. The germline gives CDR1 SGHRS, CDR2 YFSETQ. The CDR3 is 14 residues long. The CDR3 loop reads CASSLAGNTGELFF. CDR3 DNA sequence: TGTGCCAGCAGTTTAGCCGGGAACACCGGGGAGCTGTTTTTT.

This chain joins TRBV10-3 and TRBJ2-3; 7 bases fit TRBD2. CDR3 length equals 16 residues. Germline values: CDR1 ENHRY, CDR2 SYGVKD. Trimming cost V 3 bases and J 4 bases; bases outside gene matches: 10. The CDR3 nucleotides are TGTGCCATCAGTGACGGCGGGGGTAATGGCGCAGATACGCAGTATTTT. It specifies CAISDGGGNGADTQYF.

The V call is TRBV20-1, the J call TRBJ2-3; 9 bases are a match to TRBD2. After removal of 6 bases from V and 6 bases from J, the junction contained 10 bases not matched to a gene. In germline, CDR1 is DFQATT, CDR2 SNEGSKA (reference sequence). The CDR3 has 14 residues. The CDR3 DNA is TGCAGTGCGAGCGACCCCCTAGCGGGGGATACGCAGTATTTT. The encoded protein is CSASDPLAGDTQYF.

This chain joins TRBV3-1 and TRBJ1-1; D gene ambiguous. The CDR3 is made up of 14 amino acids. The germline CDR1 and CDR2 sequences are LGHDT and YNNKEL (reference sequence). The V end lost 0 bases, the J end lost 6 bases, and 11 bases lay between the germline ends. Written as DNA, the CDR3 is TGTGCCAGCAGCCAAGATCCCCGACGCTCTGAAGCTTTCTTT. This gives the protein CASSQDPRRSEAFF.

The J gene is TRBJ1-6, the V gene TRBV20-1; D is perhaps TRBD1 (6 bases). Per germline, CDR1 DFQATT and CDR2 SNEGSKA (reference sequence). The CDR3 contains 15 residues. Trimming shortened V by 4 bases and J by 6 bases, and 16 bases separated the two germline ends. Here the CDR3 reads CSATKSDSINSPLHF. CDR3 coding DNA: TGCAGTGCTACTAAGTCGGACAGCATTAATTCACCCCTCCACTTT.

The genes are TRBV25-1 and TRBJ2-3; D is perhaps TRBD1 (6 bases). There are 15 residues in the CDR3. V was shortened by 4 bases and J by 1 base, with 12 bases between the two germline ends. Per germline, CDR1 MGHDK and CDR2 SYGVNS. Written as DNA, the CDR3 is TGTGCCAGCAGTGTCCAGGGGCTGGGCACAGATACGCAGTATTTT. It is translated as CASSVQGLGTDTQYF.

The V gene is TRBV4-2, the J gene TRBJ2-2, with D perhaps TRBD1 (6 bases). V was shortened by 1 base and J by 2 bases, with 14 bases between the two germline ends. Germline CDR1 LGHNA, CDR2 YNFKEQ. This CDR3 has 17 residues. The DNA for the CDR3 is TGTGCCAGCAGCCAAGTCTCACAGGGAACAAACACCGGGGAGCTGTTTTTT. Amino acids: CASSQVSQGTNTGELFF.

This clonotype was counted a few times. The chain employs TRBV12-3 or TRBV12-4 and TRBJ2-7; D is ambiguous. Deletions cut 5 bases from V and 3 bases from J, with 14 bases between. The CDR3 is 14 amino acids. CDR3 DNA: TGTGCCAGCAGTAAAGGAGCCCCTGGCTACGAGCAGTACTTC. Protein product: CASSKGAPGYEQYF.

This clonotype was observed a few times. The gene calls are TRBV27 and TRBJ2-1; 8 bases fit TRBD2. The CDR3 runs to 16 residues. V dropped 7 bases and J dropped 1; count of bases not matched to a gene: 9. Looked up from germline, CDR1 is MNHEY and CDR2 is SMNVEV (reference sequence). In nucleotides, the CDR3 is TGTGCCAGCAACCTCCTCGGGGGGGGTTCCTACAATGAGCAGTTCTTC. Its protein is CASNLLGGGSYNEQFF.

This clonotype has a count of ten or more. The rearrangement joins TRBV11-2 to TRBJ2-5, with D possibly called TRBD1 or TRBD2 (5 bases each). CDR3 size: 13 residues. In germline, CDR1 is SGHAT, CDR2 FQNNGV. The V end was cut by 10 bases, the J end by 2 bases, with 14 bases between. The CDR3 DNA is TGTGCCACCTCTAGAGGGGTACAAGAGACCCAGTACTTC. Translating it yields CATSRGVQETQYF.

The rearrangement uses TRBV5-4 and TRBJ1-6; TRBD1 aligns across 7 bases. Germline CDR1 reads SGHNT; CDR2 reads YYREEE (reference sequence). V lost 3 bases and J lost 8; bases outside the gene matches: 11. The CDR3 runs to 16 residues. The CDR3 is CASSSGDSLSHSPLHF. In nucleotides, the CDR3 is TGTGCCAGCAGCTCGGGGGACAGCCTTTCCCATTCACCCCTCCACTTT. The full variable domain, in which reference TRBV5-4 and TRBJ1-6 provide the parts outside the CDR3, is ETGVTQSPTHLIKTRGQQVTLRCSSQSGHNTVSWYQQALGQGPQFIFQYYREEENGRGNFPPRFSGLQFPNYSSELNVNALELDDSALYLCASSSGDSLSHSPLHFGNGTRLTVT.

The genes are TRBV10-3 and TRBJ2-6, with TRBD1 matching 7 bases. Unmatched junction bases numbered 1, after V lost 3 bases and J lost 2 bases. The CDR3 extends over 15 amino acids. The V gene's germline CDR1 is ENHRY and CDR2 SYGVKD. The CDR3 coding sequence is TGTGCCATCAGTGACACAGGGGCTGGGGCCAACGTCCTGACTTTC. Translated, it gives CAISDTGAGANVLTF.

This clonotype was observed at least ten times. The rearrangement uses TRBV5-1 and TRBJ2-3, with D perhaps TRBD1 (6 bases). The germline V gene has CDR1 SGHRS and CDR2 YFSETQ. Trimming left V 6 bases short and J 3 bases short, with 17 bases between. This CDR3 spans 15 amino acids. The CDR3 DNA is TGCGCCAGCACACGACTGAGTCAGGGGACAGATACGCAGTATTTT. The encoded protein is CASTRLSQGTDTQYF.